This T cell receptor beta chain comes out of a study of sequential checkpoint blockade in melanoma. Across the whole study: Patients were randomized 1:1 to nivolumab-then-ipilimumab or ipilimumab-then-nivolumab first-line. Both treatment sequences were followed by maintenance nivolumab.

Some clones are missing from TCRdb's copy, which holds only in-frame ones; the method was immunoSEQ multiplex PCR. The table has 6,000 to 6,500 clones, approximately 50% seen once; the top ten hold under 60%. This CDR3 comprises 13 residues. Per germline, CDR1 MNHEY and CDR2 SVGAGI. Between the trimmed V and J ends, which lost 3 bases and 4 bases, there was a span of 9 bases. As to treatment: randomized to nivolumab then ipilimumab (arm A) or the reverse (arm B). DNA-damaging chemotherapy had not been given to any patient beforehand. Sorted cells were live CD3+CD8+, lacking CD19 and CD56, from PBMCs. This chain uses TRBV6-5 with TRBJ1-1; D is ambiguous. The receptor was derived from a human donor with melanoma. The starting material was CD8+ T cells sorted from blood (inferred from file names), obtained from a patient given nivolumab and ipilimumab in sequence. The CDR3 DNA reads TGTGCCAGCAGTTATCCGGAGGGCACTGAAGCTTTCTTT. Protein sequence: CASSYPEGTEAFF.